The present T cell receptor beta chain was sequenced within a study of T-cell memory formation after mild COVID-19. Between the trimmed V and J ends, which lost 2 bases and 3 bases, there was a span of 4 bases. The length of the CDR3 is 12 residues. Germline V CDR1 and CDR2: SGHVS, FQNEAQ. UMIs and sample barcodes were carried by the TCR alpha and TCR beta cDNA libraries that 5'RACE produced using constant-segment primers. From the 5' RACE reads, TCRdb called clonotypes with MiXCR, one entry per CDR3 protein. Of 150,000 to 200,000 distinct CDR3 sequences listed, about 14% are singletons. This clonotype was found a few times. Its target is not known. The study's findings and limits: Clones shrinking between day 15 and 85 showed a balanced CD4/CD8 split, and those that grew later tilted toward CD4+.

The receptor was isolated from an adult woman who had mild COVID-19 (a few samples of this study predate the infection). Cell type and time point are not known. Sequencing was performed on PBMCs or a T cell subset sorted from them (not recorded which). The chain has TRBV7-8 and TRBJ1-2; D gene uncertain. This chain's CDR3 is CASSLPDYGYTF. The CDR3 nucleotides are TGTGCCAGCAGCTTACCAGACTATGGCTACACCTTC.